What follows are 26 T cell receptor beta chains derived from one specimen sequenced in a study of long-term antiretroviral therapy in people with HIV. This was the immunoSEQ v3.0 assay at survey level. The repertoire was sequenced with immunoSEQ multiplex PCR; TCRdb's copy has only in-frame clones and lacks some. The data contain 13,000 to 15,000 clones, around 80% of them singletons. The sequencing used unsorted PBMCs, collected 0.4 years after starting antiretroviral therapy. The receptors were gathered from a man aged 30 to 45 with HIV.

The chain links TRBV27 to TRBJ2-7; TRBD2 is a possible D gene (5 bases). The ends were cut back, 5 bases at V and 2 bases at J, with 13 bases in the middle. Germline V CDR1 and CDR2: MNHEY, SMNVEV (reference sequence). This CDR3 has 14 residues. For the CDR3, the DNA is TGTGCCAGCAGTCTCAAGGCCGGGGCCTACGAGCAGTACTTC. Translation gives CASSLKAGAYEQYF.

This rearrangement joins TRBV30 to TRBJ1-1; the D is unclear. This CDR3 comprises 13 residues. Looked up from germline, CDR1 is GTSNPN and CDR2 is SVGIG (reference sequence). Deletions cut 2 bases from V and 3 bases from J, with 10 bases between. CDR3 in DNA: TGTGCCTGGAGTCTCTTCCTGTACACTGAAGCTTTCTTT. Its protein is CAWSLFLYTEAFF.

This chain uses TRBV7-2 with TRBJ2-2, with D possibly TRBD2 on 6 matching bases. CDR1 and CDR2 from the germline V gene are SGHTA and FQGNSA. CDR3 length: 15 amino acids. Trimming shortened V by 0 bases and J by 2 bases, and 7 bases separated the two germline ends. DNA of the CDR3: TGTGCCAGCAGCTTAGCGGGGGGTAACACCGGGGAGCTGTTTTTT. Translation gives CASSLAGGNTGELFF.

The V call is TRBV2, the J call TRBJ2-1, with a weak D call TRBD1 (6 bases). Deletions cut 2 bases from V and 8 bases from J, with 10 bases between. CDR3 length equals 13 residues. CDR1 SNHLY and CDR2 FYNNEI come from the germline V gene. CDR3 amino acids: CASSETAGDEQFF. Here the CDR3 DNA reads TGTGCCAGCAGTGAAACGGCAGGGGATGAGCAGTTCTTC. Looking up the rest from reference TRBV2 and TRBJ2-1 gives the full variable domain: EPEVTQTPSHQVTQMGQEVILRCVPISNHLYFYWYRQILGQKVEFLVSFYNNEISEKSEIFDDQFSVERPDGSNFTLKIRSTKLEDSAMYFCASSETAGDEQFFGPGTRLTVL.

The CDR3 protein is CASSLRVRGRGTEAFF. As DNA, the CDR3 is TGTGCCAGCAGCCTAAGGGTCCGGGGCAGGGGCACTGAAGCTTTCTTT. The chain is built from TRBV7-9 and TRBJ1-1; tentatively, D is TRBD1 (6 bases). V lost 5 bases, J lost 4 bases, and 20 bases lay in between. The CDR3 length is 16 residues. Germline CDR1 reads SEHNR; CDR2 reads FQNEAQ (reference sequence).

This clone was picked up a small number of times. DNA of the CDR3: TGTGCCTGGAGTGTACTGAAAGGGGAGACCCAGTACTTC. Translated, it gives CAWSVLKGETQYF. The chain links TRBV30 to TRBJ2-5; D is undetermined. The CDR3 sequence is 13 residues long. V gave up 0 bases and J gave up 5 bases, with 10 bases separating them. Germline CDR1 is GTSNPN and CDR2 is SVGIG (reference sequence).

The CDR3 sequence: CASSFQRELPNTGELFF. CDR3 nucleotides: TGTGCCAGCAGCTTCCAGCGGGAGCTCCCCAACACCGGGGAGCTGTTTTTT. The rearrangement links TRBV11-3 to TRBJ2-2, with 8 nucleotides matching TRBD2. The CDR3 extends over 17 amino acids. V lost 3 bases, J lost 2 bases, and 8 bases stayed unmatched. CDR1 SGHNT and CDR2 YENEEA come from the germline V gene.

V gene TRBV6-1 combines with J gene TRBJ2-1; TRBD2 agrees at 14 bases. J gave up 7 bases and V 4 bases, and 3 bases lay outside the gene matches. The CDR3 length is 15 residues. From germline, CDR1 is MNHNS and CDR2 SASEGT. Here the CDR3 DNA reads TGTGCCAGCAGTGGACTAGCGGGAGGGCCTAATGAGCAGTTCTTC. Translation gives CASSGLAGGPNEQFF.

The J gene is TRBJ2-3, the V gene TRBV10-3; 9 nucleotides agree with TRBD1. V was clipped by 5 bases and J by 4 bases; unmatched bases: 10. Germline-derived CDR1 and CDR2 are ENHRY and SYGVKD. The CDR3 consists of 16 residues. CDR3 sequence: CAISQIGQGRADTQYF. CDR3 nucleotide sequence: TGTGCCATCAGTCAAATTGGACAGGGGAGGGCAGATACGCAGTATTTT.

This rearrangement joins TRBV29-1 to TRBJ1-5; TRBD1 might be the D (5 bases). V was shortened by 7 bases and J by 6 bases, with 16 bases between the two germline ends. Germline CDR1 and CDR2: SQVTM and ANQGSEA. CDR3 length: 13 amino acids. Written as DNA, the CDR3 is TGCAGCGCCGTCCGAGACAGCGGTCAGCCCCAGCATTTT. Translated, it gives CSAVRDSGQPQHF.

V gene TRBV7-6 combines with J gene TRBJ2-3, with D unresolved. The CDR3 runs to 12 residues. CDR1 SGHVS and CDR2 FNYEAQ come from the germline V gene. Deletions cut 2 bases from V and 5 bases from J, with 5 bases between. For the CDR3, the DNA is TGTGCCAGCAGCTTAAACCAAGATACGCAGTATTTT. It is translated as CASSLNQDTQYF.

The chain combines TRBV19 with TRBJ1-2; the match to TRBD1 covers 7 bases. V was pared by 4 bases and J by 0 bases, with 2 bases of the junction left unmatched. There are 14 residues in the CDR3. CDR1 LNHDA and CDR2 SQIVND come from the germline V gene (reference sequence). CDR3 in DNA: TGTGCCAGTAGTAGGACAGGATCTAACTATGGCTACACCTTC. Its translation: CASSRTGSNYGYTF.

This rearrangement joins TRBV2 to TRBJ2-7; D is possibly TRBD2 (6 bases). Germline V gene lookup returns CDR1 SNHLY and CDR2 FYNNEI. The germline V and J ends were trimmed by 7 bases and 5 bases, with 15 bases remaining between them. The CDR3 contains 13 residues. Here the CDR3 DNA reads TGTGCCAGCAAAGGCCGCCGGGGGAACGAGCAGTACTTC. The encoded protein is CASKGRRGNEQYF.

This clone is a singleton in its sample. The chain uses TRBV6-6 and TRBJ2-1; 9 nucleotides align to TRBD1. CDR3 length equals 14 residues. The J segment lost 8 bases and the V segment lost 5 bases, leaving 7 bases of the junction unmatched. Per germline, CDR1 MNHNY and CDR2 SVGAGI (reference sequence). The CDR3 loop is CASSNRDRVYEQFF. For the CDR3, the DNA is TGTGCCAGCAGTAACCGGGACAGGGTCTATGAGCAGTTCTTC.

The chain employs TRBV10-3 and TRBJ2-7; D is possibly TRBD1 (6 bases). The CDR3 extends over 14 amino acids. V gave up 4 bases and J gave up 0 bases, with 10 bases separating them. CDR1 is ENHRY and CDR2 is SYGVKD in the germline V gene. CDR3 DNA: TGTGCCATCAGTGGTACACAGGGCTCCTACGAGCAGTACTTC. It is translated as CAISGTQGSYEQYF.

The chain joins TRBV4-1 to TRBJ1-5, with D possibly matching TRBD1 (6 bases). Germline CDR1 is MGHRA and CDR2 is YSYEKL. The CDR3 is 14 amino acids. V was shortened by 0 bases and J by 9 bases, with 12 bases between the two germline ends. CDR3 residues: CASSQDKGERPQHF. The CDR3 bases are TGCGCCAGCAGCCAAGATAAGGGGGAGCGGCCCCAGCATTTT.

This chain joins TRBV14 and TRBJ2-3; D is unclear. Germline CDR1 SGHDN, CDR2 FVKESK. This CDR3 has 15 residues. Trimming pared 4 bases from V and 4 bases from J, leaving 15 bases between. The CDR3 region has the DNA TGTGCCAGCAGCCCACGTGACGACACTGCAGATACGCAGTATTTT. The encoded protein is CASSPRDDTADTQYF.

The chain joins TRBV9 to TRBJ1-1; 7 nucleotides align to TRBD1. The CDR3 has 15 amino acids. CDR1 is SGDLS, CDR2 YYNGEE, per germline. Trimming at V came to 0 bases and at J to 1 base, leaving 3 bases not matched to a gene. Written as DNA, the CDR3 is TGTGCCAGCAGCGTAGAGGCAGGGGGGAACACTGAAGCTTTCTTT. It is translated as CASSVEAGGNTEAFF.

The rearrangement uses TRBV19 and TRBJ2-2, with D perhaps matching TRBD1 or TRBD2 (5 bases each). The V gene lost 9 bases and the J gene lost 1 base, with 15 bases spanning the gap. The CDR3 loop spans 15 amino acids. Germline CDR1 reads LNHDA; CDR2 reads SQIVND (reference sequence). The CDR3 loop is CASRSGTGNTGELFF. The CDR3 DNA sequence: TGTGCCAGCCGATCCGGGACGGGGAACACCGGGGAGCTGTTTTTT.

The chain is built from TRBV9 and TRBJ1-2; D gene unclear. The CDR3 runs to 13 residues. Deletions cut 6 bases from V and 4 bases from J, with 13 bases between. The V gene's germline CDR1 is SGDLS and CDR2 YYNGEE. CDR3 coding DNA: TGTGCCAGCACCTCCCCTGGCGTCTATGGCTACACCTTC. Its translation is CASTSPGVYGYTF.

The rearrangement joins TRBV30 to TRBJ2-5, with no clear D. The germline gives CDR1 GTSNPN, CDR2 SVGIG (reference sequence). Trimming stripped 0 bases from V and 2 bases from J, with 7 bases between. The length of the CDR3 is 13 residues. The CDR3 loop is CAWSVLKQETQYF. DNA for the CDR3: TGTGCCTGGAGTGTACTGAAACAAGAGACCCAGTACTTC.

The genes are TRBV5-4 and TRBJ2-7; 9 bases match TRBD2. Losses at the gene ends were 3 bases for V and 1 base for J; bases not matched to a gene: 8. CDR1 SGHNT and CDR2 YYREEE come from the germline V gene (reference sequence). This CDR3 is built from 16 residues. Here the CDR3 DNA reads TGTGCCAGCAGCTCGTTAGCGGGAGATGGATCCTACGAGCAGTACTTC. This translates into CASSSLAGDGSYEQYF.

J is TRBJ2-1 and V is TRBV6-4; 8 bases agree with TRBD2. CDR3 length: 15 amino acids. The germline V gene has CDR1 MRHNA and CDR2 SNTAGT. J was trimmed by 7 bases and V by 0 bases; bases with no gene match: 5. CDR3 nucleotide sequence: TGTGCCAGCAGTGACTCCGCGGGGGGTTTGAATGAGCAGTTCTTC. Amino acid sequence: CASSDSAGGLNEQFF.

This chain joins TRBV27 and TRBJ1-3; D possibly corresponds to TRBD1 (5 bases). Germline-derived CDR1 and CDR2 are MNHEY and SMNVEV (reference sequence). The CDR3 covers 15 residues. Trimming took 5 bases from V and 3 from J, leaving 14 bases between them. CDR3 coding DNA: TGTGCCAGCAGTCCTAATCAGGGTATTGGAAACACCATATATTTT. This codes for CASSPNQGIGNTIYF.

This rearrangement joins TRBV14 to TRBJ2-7; a possible D gene is TRBD2 (7 bases). The length of the CDR3 is 17 residues. Trimming took 1 base from V and 0 from J, leaving 16 bases between them. Germline V gives CDR1 SGHDN, CDR2 FVKESK. CDR3 in amino acids: CASSQGEGDTPSYEQYF. DNA for the CDR3: TGTGCCAGCAGCCAAGGGGAGGGGGATACCCCCTCCTACGAGCAGTACTTC.

The rearrangement links TRBV15 to TRBJ2-7; D gene ambiguous. The CDR3 covers 14 residues. Germline CDR1 is LNHNV and CDR2 is YYDKDF (reference sequence). Trimming pared 0 bases from V and 3 bases from J, leaving 9 bases between. The CDR3 reads CATSRDMQIYEQYF. The CDR3 DNA reads TGTGCCACCAGCAGAGATATGCAAATCTACGAGCAGTACTTC.